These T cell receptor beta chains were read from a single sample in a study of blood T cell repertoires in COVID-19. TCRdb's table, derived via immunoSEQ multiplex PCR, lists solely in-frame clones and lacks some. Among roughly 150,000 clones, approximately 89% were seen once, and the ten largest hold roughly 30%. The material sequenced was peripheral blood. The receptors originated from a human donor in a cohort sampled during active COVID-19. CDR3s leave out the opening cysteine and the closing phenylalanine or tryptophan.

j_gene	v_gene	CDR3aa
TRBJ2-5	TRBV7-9	ASSLGKGGQETQY
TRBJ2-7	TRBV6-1	ASSAPRGSASGTYEQY
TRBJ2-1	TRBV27	ASSFISRGNEQF
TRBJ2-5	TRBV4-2	ASSRNGLAGGRNQETQY
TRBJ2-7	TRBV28	ASSPYSYEQY
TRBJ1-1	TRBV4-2	ASSQDEGGSTEAF
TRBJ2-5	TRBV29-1	SVGLAGRPHRGTQY
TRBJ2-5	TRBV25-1	ASSDPRQGTSQETQY
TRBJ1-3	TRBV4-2	ASSPEWTASSGNTIY
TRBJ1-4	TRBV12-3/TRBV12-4	ASHRGSFEKLF
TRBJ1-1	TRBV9	ASRGTGGTEAF
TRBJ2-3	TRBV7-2	ASSPYPLLATDTQY
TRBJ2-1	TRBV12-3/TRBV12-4	ASSLSSDNEQF
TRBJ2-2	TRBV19	ASSVDRVGTGELF
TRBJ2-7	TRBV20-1	SARSGFEQY
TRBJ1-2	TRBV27	ASSSGDYGYT
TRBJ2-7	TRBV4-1	ASSQDRSGGAYEQY
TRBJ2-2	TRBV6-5	ASSKDNGAGELF
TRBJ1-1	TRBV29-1	SVGDRKRTEAF
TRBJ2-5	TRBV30	AWRLGTSEGETQY
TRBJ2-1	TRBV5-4	ASSLALVSYNEQF
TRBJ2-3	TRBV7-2	ASSFLSGGTGDTQY
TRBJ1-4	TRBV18	ASSPPSSQGREKLF
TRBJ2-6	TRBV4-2	ASSQDLGLSGANVLT
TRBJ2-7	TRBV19	ASSRQAPYEQY
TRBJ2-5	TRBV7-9	ASSLLGAQGETQY
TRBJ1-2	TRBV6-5	ASSYSKAEGTYGYT
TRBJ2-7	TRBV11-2	ASSQDRAYYEQY
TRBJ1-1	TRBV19	ASSITSGTGLEL
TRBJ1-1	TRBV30	AWSVLGPPAF
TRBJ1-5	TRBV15	ATSRRERGPGQPQH
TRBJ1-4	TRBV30	AWSARPRRYWVNEKLF
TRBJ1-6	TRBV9	ASNLPQGANSPLH
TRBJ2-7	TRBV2	ASSGDTYYEQY
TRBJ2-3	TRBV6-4	ASSDTDTGGTGDTQY
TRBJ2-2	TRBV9	ASSPTSGTTGELF
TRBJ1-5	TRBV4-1	ASSQEGQFNQPQH
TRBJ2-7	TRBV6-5	ASSYGAGTYEQY
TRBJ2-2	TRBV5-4	ASRKQGNTGELF
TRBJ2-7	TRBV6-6	ASRGTGSYEQY
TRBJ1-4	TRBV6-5	ASSYGYRAELF
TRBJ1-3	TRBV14	ASSPRQGASGNTIY
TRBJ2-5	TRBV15	ATSSTGMEETQY
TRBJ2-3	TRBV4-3	ASSPGWGGTDTQY
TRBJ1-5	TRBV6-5	ASRDRANQPQH
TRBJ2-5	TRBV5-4	ASGTEETQY
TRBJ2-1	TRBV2	AGAGTSRNEQF
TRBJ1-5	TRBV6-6	ASSSSGGPSNQPQH
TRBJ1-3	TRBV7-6	ASKLGQGLGNTIY
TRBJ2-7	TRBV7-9	ASSFPGTPYEQY
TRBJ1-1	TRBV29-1	SVHPGQQKSNTEAF
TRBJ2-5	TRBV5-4	ASSLGTGLETQY
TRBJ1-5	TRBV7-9	ASSLAGGGNQPQH
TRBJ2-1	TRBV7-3	ASSLDREGGEQF
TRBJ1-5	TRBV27	ASSSGTANQPQH